The 23 T cell receptor beta chains below were found in one sample sequenced in a study of blood T cell repertoires in COVID-19. The method was immunoSEQ multiplex PCR; TCRdb's version includes in-frame clones alone and lacks a portion of them. The sample yields 30,000 to 45,000 clones, 78% seen once. Sequencing input: peripheral blood. These receptors all stem from a man aged 60 to 75 with acute or convalescent COVID-19.

This clone occurred a few times. The chain recombines TRBV6-1 with TRBJ1-3; TRBD1 matches 8 bases. Germline lookup yields CDR1 MNHNS and CDR2 SASEGT. Trimming at V came to 1 base and at J to 6 bases, leaving 5 bases not matched to a gene. The CDR3 covers 15 residues. CDR3 protein: CASSEGQGWANTIYF. The CDR3 bases are TGTGCCAGCAGTGAAGGACAGGGGTGGGCAAACACCATATATTTT.

The chain couples TRBV30 to TRBJ2-5, with TRBD1 identical over 7 bases. V gave up 2 bases and J gave up 4 bases; unmatched junction bases: 4. The CDR3 runs to 13 residues. CDR1 and CDR2 (germline): GTSNPN, SVGIG (reference sequence). Here the CDR3 DNA reads TGTGCCTGGAGTTCGACAGGGAGAGAGACCCAGTACTTC. The encoded protein is CAWSSTGRETQYF.

This chain joins TRBV5-1 and TRBJ1-4, with TRBD1 as a possible D gene (6 bases). Trimming took 3 bases from V and 5 from J, leaving 14 bases between them. Germline loops: CDR1 SGHRS, CDR2 YFSETQ. This CDR3 has 15 amino acids. DNA for the CDR3: TGCGCCAGCAGCTATAATGGACAGCGAAATGAAAAACTGTTTTTT. Protein product: CASSYNGQRNEKLFF.

CDR3 residues: CASSLLSEQFF. The CDR3 DNA reads TGTGCCAGCAGCTTACTATCTGAGCAGTTCTTC. The V and J genes are TRBV11-2 and TRBJ2-1; D gene unclear. V lost 2 bases and J lost 9, with 5 bases in between. The length of the CDR3 is 11 residues. Germline CDR1 and CDR2: SGHAT and FQNNGV. The variable domain in full, with the rest retrieved from reference TRBV11-2 and TRBJ2-1, is EAGVAQSPRYKIIEKRQSVAFWCNPISGHATLYWYQQILGQGPKLLIQFQNNGVVDDSQLPKDRFSAERLKGVDSTLKIQPAKLEDSAVYLCASSLLSEQFFGPGTRLTVL.

The V call is TRBV19, the J call TRBJ1-3; 9 nucleotides line up with TRBD1. Per germline, CDR1 LNHDA and CDR2 SQIVND (reference sequence). This CDR3 region has 14 residues. J was trimmed by 6 bases and V by 2 bases; bases with no gene match: 2. The CDR3 DNA is TGTGCCAGTAGTATAACAGGGGGCTTAAACACCATATATTTT. Translated, it gives CASSITGGLNTIYF.

This clone was counted only a few times. The chain has TRBV28 and TRBJ2-1; no clear D. This CDR3 has 14 residues. The ends were cut back, 3 bases at V and 6 bases at J, with 12 bases in the middle. Germline assignment: CDR1 MDHEN and CDR2 SYDVKM. CDR3 nucleotide sequence: TGTGCCAGCAGTTTTTTGCCGAGTCTCAATGAGCAGTTCTTC. Protein product: CASSFLPSLNEQFF.

The genes are TRBV2 and TRBJ2-3; no clear D. The germline V gene encodes CDR1 SNHLY and CDR2 FYNNEI. The CDR3 covers 14 residues. Trimming took off 6 bases at V and 1 base at J, with 11 bases between the two ends. DNA of the CDR3: TGTGCCAGCAGGGAAATTCAGGGCACAGATACGCAGTATTTT. Protein product: CASREIQGTDTQYF.

V is TRBV5-1 and J is TRBJ2-3, with TRBD1 identical over 8 bases. There are 15 residues in the CDR3. V trimming: 4 bases; J trimming: 0 bases; junction bases outside the gene matches: 4. The germline CDR1 and CDR2 sequences are SGHRS and YFSETQ. The CDR3 spells CASSIGTGSTDTQYF. CDR3 in DNA: TGCGCCAGCAGCATAGGGACAGGTAGCACAGATACGCAGTATTTT.

This clone appeared once. The J gene is TRBJ2-5, the V gene TRBV7-9, with D possibly TRBD2 on 6 matching bases. CDR3 length: 15 residues. Trimming shortened V by 1 base and J by 2 bases, and 11 bases separated the two germline ends. Germline V gene data show CDR1 as SEHNR and CDR2 as FQNEAQ (reference sequence). Here the CDR3 DNA reads TGTGCCAGCAGCTTAGATTCGGGGACTCAAGAGACCCAGTACTTC. Its protein product is CASSLDSGTQETQYF. Looking up the rest from reference TRBV7-9 and TRBJ2-5 gives the full variable domain: DTGVSQNPRHKITKRGQNVTFRCDPISEHNRLYWYRQTLGQGPEFLTYFQNEAQLEKSRLLSDRFSAERPKGSFSTLEIQRTEQGDSAMYLCASSLDSGTQETQYFGPGTRLLVL.

V gene TRBV19 combines with J gene TRBJ1-3, with 9 bases matching TRBD1. This CDR3 has 15 amino acids. V was clipped by 4 bases and J by 3 bases; unmatched bases: 4. Germline V lookup: CDR1 LNHDA, CDR2 SQIVND (reference sequence). CDR3 DNA sequence: TGTGCCAGTAGTACCCACAGGGGGCTTGGAAACACCATATATTTT. It codes for CASSTHRGLGNTIYF.

The rearrangement uses TRBV6-5 and TRBJ1-1; the D is unclear. The CDR3 runs 10 residues. Per the germline V gene, CDR1 is MNHEY and CDR2 is SVGAGI. The germline V and J ends were trimmed by 8 bases and 5 bases, with 6 bases remaining between them. The CDR3 sequence is CASGGTEAFF. CDR3 in DNA: TGTGCCAGCGGAGGGACTGAAGCTTTCTTT.

DNA for the CDR3: TGTGCCAGCAGTAGGAGTAGCGGGAGTAGCGATGAGCAGTTCTTC. Translating gives CASSRSSGSSDEQFF. The V call is TRBV4-2, the J call TRBJ2-1; 9 bases are a match to TRBD2. The V segment lost 6 bases and the J segment 8 bases; nucleotides outside the gene matches: 11. CDR1 and CDR2 (germline): LGHNA, YNFKEQ. CDR3 length: 15 residues.

The chain uses TRBV11-2 and TRBJ2-2; the D gene is possibly TRBD1 (5 bases). CDR1 and CDR2 (germline): SGHAT, FQNNGV. This CDR3 contains 15 residues. Trimming removed 1 base at V and 7 bases at J, with 13 bases between. The CDR3 here is CASSLGWQGGGELFF. The DNA of the CDR3 is TGTGCCAGCAGCTTAGGGTGGCAGGGCGGCGGGGAGCTGTTTTTT.

The chain is built from TRBV5-4 and TRBJ2-6; D unclear. CDR3 size: 13 residues. Trimming stripped 4 bases from V and 4 bases from J, with 6 bases between. Germline V lookup: CDR1 SGHNT, CDR2 YYREEE (reference sequence). Here the CDR3 DNA reads TGTGCCAGCAGCCCGAGGGGGGCCAACGTCCTGACTTTC. Amino acid sequence: CASSPRGANVLTF.

This chain uses TRBV12-3 or TRBV12-4 with TRBJ2-4; possible D gene TRBD2, 5 bases. This CDR3 has 13 amino acids. Trimming cost V 8 bases and J 1 base, with 9 bases left between them. CDR3 region: CASSGGAKNIQYF. CDR3 DNA: TGTGCCAGCTCAGGCGGGGCCAAAAACATTCAGTACTTC.

This clone was seen a few times. CDR3 region: CASRTGSNQPQHF. DNA for the CDR3: TGTGCCAGCAGGACAGGGTCTAATCAGCCCCAGCATTTT. The chain has TRBV12-3 or TRBV12-4 and TRBJ1-5; 7 bases fit TRBD1. V lost 6 bases and J lost 4; bases outside the gene matches: 3. CDR3 size: 13 residues.

The chain is built from TRBV7-2 and TRBJ2-3; tentative D call: TRBD1 (5 bases). From germline, CDR1 is SGHTA and CDR2 FQGNSA. V shed 5 bases and J shed 2 bases, with 20 bases lying between them. The CDR3 sequence is 17 residues long. The CDR3 spells CASSPRKGRILTDTQYF. DNA for the CDR3: TGTGCCAGCAGCCCCCGGAAGGGGCGCATCCTCACAGATACGCAGTATTTT.

The rearrangement uses TRBV4-2 and TRBJ2-3; D gene ambiguous. The CDR3 sequence is 13 residues long. Germline-derived CDR1 and CDR2 are LGHNA and YNFKEQ. Trimming cost V 1 base and J 3 bases, with 5 bases left between them. Here the CDR3 DNA reads TGTGCCAGCAGCCAAGGAGATACAGATACGCAGTATTTT. Its translation: CASSQGDTDTQYF.

This sequence joins TRBV30 and TRBJ1-3; D might be TRBD1 (5 bases). Germline CDR1 GTSNPN, CDR2 SVGIG (reference sequence). Trimming pared 0 bases from V and 1 base from J, leaving 10 bases between. The CDR3 has 15 residues. For the CDR3, the DNA is TGTGCCTGGAGTGTACGGGGGACGTCTGGAAACACCATATATTTT. It specifies CAWSVRGTSGNTIYF.

Written as DNA, the CDR3 is TGTGCCAGCAGTTATTCCCACTCTAGCACAGATACGCAGTATTTT. It encodes CASSYSHSSTDTQYF. The chain employs TRBV6-5 and TRBJ2-3; the D is unclear. The CDR3 is made up of 15 amino acids. The germline CDR1 and CDR2 sequences are MNHEY and SVGAGI. V was pared by 3 bases and J by 0 bases, with 10 bases between.

This sequence joins TRBV9 and TRBJ2-2; D is uncertain. The CDR3 is made up of 14 amino acids. Deletions cut 0 bases from V and 6 bases from J, with 9 bases between. The germline CDR1 and CDR2 sequences are SGDLS and YYNGEE. For the CDR3, the DNA is TGTGCCAGCAGCGTAGGCACGGCGGCCGGGGAGCTGTTTTTT. The encoded protein is CASSVGTAAGELFF.

A few counts support this clone. This rearrangement joins TRBV10-3 to TRBJ2-1, with 7 bases fitting TRBD1. The V gene end was trimmed by 8 bases and the J gene end by 5 bases; junction bases not matched to a gene: 6. The germline V gene has CDR1 ENHRY and CDR2 SYGVKD. This CDR3 is 13 amino acids long. The CDR3 nucleotides read TGTGCCATCCTAGCTGGGACAGACAATGAGCAGTTCTTC. Translating gives CAILAGTDNEQFF.

V and J are TRBV19 and TRBJ1-5; no reliable D call. The CDR3 contains 16 residues. CDR1 is LNHDA, CDR2 SQIVND, per germline (reference sequence). Between the trimmed V and J ends, which lost 7 bases and 0 bases, there was a span of 16 bases. The chain's CDR3 is CASNLRQAYSNQPQHF. CDR3 in DNA: TGTGCCAGTAACCTCCGGCAGGCCTATAGCAATCAGCCCCAGCATTTT.